The 24 T cell receptor beta chains presented below share a single source sample, sequenced in a study of OX40 agonist ivuxolimab in advanced cancers. Libraries came from the immunoSEQ multiplex PCR assay. TCRdb provides this immuneACCESS table in a form limited to in-frame rearrangements. Some clones are lacking; in checked studies, under half of them reflect an unresolved V gene, and why the rest are absent is not known. Recorded for this sample are under 90,000 clones; about four fifths of them occurred a single time. The ten top clones hold less than 2.5% of the sample. The source was CD4+ or CD8+ T cells sorted from blood, collected in a trial of the OX40 agonist ivuxolimab. Receptors originate from an adult with an advanced solid tumor such as melanoma, head and neck, liver or kidney cancer.

In regard to this clone: The sample has other DNA sequences that encode this CDR3 too. The rearrangement links TRBV7-7 to TRBJ2-3; no definite D call. Germline loops: CDR1 SSHAT, CDR2 FNYEAQ (reference sequence). Trimming cost V 2 bases and J 1 base, with 7 bases left between them. The CDR3 totals 14 residues. The CDR3 DNA reads as TGTGCCAGCAGCTTAACCGGAGGCACAGATACGCAGTATTTT. This gives the protein CASSLTGGTDTQYF.

The V and J genes are TRBV7-2 and TRBJ1-1; D uncertain. Germline CDR1 is SGHTA and CDR2 is FQGNSA. The V and J ends lost 1 base and 4 bases respectively, with 19 bases between them. The CDR3 runs to 17 residues. The DNA for the CDR3 is TGTGCCAGCAGCTTAGAATTAAGGGTAGGGAGTGGCACTGAAGCTTTCTTT. It codes for CASSLELRVGSGTEAFF.

J is TRBJ2-5 and V is TRBV5-1; D call uncertain. The germline gives CDR1 SGHRS, CDR2 YFSETQ. The V gene lost 1 base and the J gene lost 5 bases, with 3 bases spanning the gap. The CDR3 runs 11 residues. This CDR3 is CASSLTETQYF. As DNA, the CDR3 is TGCGCCAGCAGCTTGACGGAGACCCAGTACTTC. The complete variable domain, with remaining parts taken from reference TRBV5-1 and TRBJ2-5, reads KAGVTQTPRYLIKTRGQQVTLSCSPISGHRSVSWYQQTPGQGLQFLFEYFSETQRNKGNFPGRFSGRQFSNSRSEMNVSTLELGDSALYLCASSLTETQYFGPGTRLLVL.

V usage is TRBV10-3 and J usage is TRBJ2-3; D uncertain. This CDR3 region has 15 residues. In germline, CDR1 is ENHRY, CDR2 SYGVKD. The V end was cut by 0 bases, the J end by 0 bases, with 7 bases between. The CDR3 here is CAISESDGSTDTQYF. For the CDR3, the DNA is TGTGCCATCAGTGAGTCAGATGGGAGCACAGATACGCAGTATTTT.

The chain couples TRBV6-4 to TRBJ1-6; 8 nucleotides align to TRBD1. CDR3 size: 13 residues. Germline CDR1 reads MRHNA; CDR2 reads SNTAGT. Trimming cost V 8 bases and J 7 bases; bases outside gene matches: 4. DNA of the CDR3: TGTGCCAGCTCCCGGACAGGGAATTCACCCCTCCACTTT. Amino acids: CASSRTGNSPLHF.

The chain recombines TRBV5-4 with TRBJ2-1; 16 positions agree with TRBD2. This CDR3 has 17 residues. J lost 6 bases, V lost 5 bases, and 8 bases had no gene match. CDR1 and CDR2 (germline): SGHNT, YYREEE (reference sequence). CDR3 region: CASSHGTSGRAANEQFF. The CDR3 nucleotides are TGTGCCAGCAGTCACGGGACTAGCGGGAGGGCTGCCAATGAGCAGTTCTTC.

The chain uses TRBV10-3 and TRBJ2-3; 13 bases fit TRBD2. Germline values: CDR1 ENHRY, CDR2 SYGVKD. V lost 6 bases, J lost 4 bases, and 4 bases stayed unmatched. The CDR3 extends over 15 amino acids. The CDR3 loop is CAISFGLAGADTQYF. CDR3 nucleotide sequence: TGTGCCATCAGCTTTGGACTAGCGGGGGCAGATACGCAGTATTTT.

The chain employs TRBV19 and TRBJ1-5; 8 bases align to TRBD1. CDR3 length: 15 residues. Germline assignment: CDR1 LNHDA and CDR2 SQIVND (reference sequence). V shed 6 bases, J shed 3 bases, and the junction held 7 bases outside the gene matches. The CDR3 protein is CASRADRGPNQPQHF. The CDR3 DNA follows: TGTGCCAGTAGGGCTGACAGGGGACCCAATCAGCCCCAGCATTTT.

CDR3 protein: CASSLDQGIDTQYF. The CDR3 DNA reads as TGTGCCAGCAGCTTGGACCAGGGGATAGATACGCAGTATTTT. The rearrangement links TRBV5-5 to TRBJ2-3, with D possibly TRBD1 on 6 matching bases. Germline V CDR1 and CDR2: SGHKS, YYEKEE (reference sequence). This CDR3 is built from 14 residues. V dropped 0 bases and J dropped 5 bases, with 10 bases sitting between them.

This chain connects TRBV7-3 to TRBJ1-5; D not resolved. The CDR3 consists of 13 residues. V was clipped by 5 bases and J by 0 bases, with 5 bases between them. Germline values: CDR1 SGHTA, CDR2 FQGTGA. The CDR3 sequence: CASSLNSNQPQHF. The CDR3 region has the DNA TGTGCCAGCAGCCTCAATAGCAATCAGCCCCAGCATTTT.

The gene calls are TRBV9 and TRBJ2-1, with 11 bases matching TRBD2. CDR1 SGDLS and CDR2 YYNGEE come from the germline V gene. The CDR3 contains 17 residues. The V and J ends lost 0 bases and 5 bases, in that order; junction bases with no gene match: 7. The CDR3 nucleotides are TGTGCCAGCAGCGTAGCTGGGGGACTAGCGGTGGACAATGAGCAGTTCTTC. Protein product: CASSVAGGLAVDNEQFF.

The chain has TRBV6-4 and TRBJ1-3, with D uncertain. The CDR3 contains 14 residues. Germline CDR1 MRHNA, CDR2 SNTAGT. Trimming stripped 3 bases from V and 0 bases from J, with 6 bases between. CDR3: CASSEPSSGNTIYF. Here the CDR3 DNA reads TGTGCCAGCAGTGAACCCTCCTCTGGAAACACCATATATTTT.

The chain recombines TRBV5-6 with TRBJ1-1, with TRBD1 matching over 7 bases. Trimming took 0 bases from V and 0 from J; bases not matched to a gene: 5. Germline V CDR1 and CDR2: SGHDT, YYEEEE. The CDR3 extends over 16 amino acids. This CDR3 is CASSLGPGQLNTEAFF. CDR3 DNA sequence: TGTGCCAGCAGCTTGGGTCCGGGACAGTTGAACACTGAAGCTTTCTTT.

The V and J genes are TRBV5-1 and TRBJ2-7; 8 bases match TRBD2. The CDR3 length is 14 residues. The germline V gene has CDR1 SGHRS and CDR2 YFSETQ. V lost 1 base and J lost 4; bases outside the gene matches: 4. In nucleotides, the CDR3 is TGCGCCAGCAGCTTGCTCATAGCGGGGTACGAGCAGTACTTC. Protein: CASSLLIAGYEQYF.

The gene calls are TRBV10-3 and TRBJ2-1, with D possibly matching TRBD2 (7 bases). The CDR3 is 13 residues long. Germline-derived CDR1 and CDR2 are ENHRY and SYGVKD. With 7 bases removed from V and 5 bases from J, the gap between germline ends came to 12 bases. CDR3 sequence (DNA): TGTGCCATCACCGGGGGGCCTAACAATGAGCAGTTCTTC. It translates to CAITGGPNNEQFF.

The chain combines TRBV6-1 with TRBJ2-3; D possibly corresponds to TRBD1 (6 bases). The CDR3 totals 14 residues. Trimming removed 6 bases from V and 0 bases from J, with 10 bases in between. CDR1 is MNHNS, CDR2 SASEGT, per germline. The chain's CDR3 is CASRDRTSTDTQYF. DNA for the CDR3: TGTGCCAGCAGGGACAGAACTAGCACAGATACGCAGTATTTT.

The chain uses TRBV6-1 and TRBJ1-4, with TRBD1 identical over 8 bases. The CDR3 contains 14 residues. Germline CDR1 is MNHNS and CDR2 is SASEGT. Germline trimming cut 9 bases from V and 8 bases from J; bases unmatched to any gene: 11. The CDR3 DNA sequence: TGTGCCAGTCATTCAGGGGGCTCAATGGAAAAACTGTTTTTT. It yields the protein CASHSGGSMEKLFF.

This rearrangement joins TRBV4-1 to TRBJ2-5, with 9 bases matching TRBD2. The V gene's germline CDR1 is MGHRA and CDR2 YSYEKL. The CDR3 has 17 residues. V was clipped by 2 bases and J by 2 bases; unmatched bases: 9. The DNA of the CDR3 is TGCGCCAGCAGCCAACCCCGGGGCCTAGCGGGGCAAGAGACCCAGTACTTC. Translating it yields CASSQPRGLAGQETQYF.

The rearrangement links TRBV7-3 to TRBJ2-5, with D possibly TRBD1 on 5 matching bases. The V end was cut by 3 bases, the J end by 1 base, with 12 bases between. The CDR3 has 15 residues. CDR1 SGHTA and CDR2 FQGTGA come from the germline V gene. For the CDR3, the DNA is TGTGCCAGCAGCTTGATCAGGGCTCGCCAAGAGACCCAGTACTTC. This encodes CASSLIRARQETQYF.

The CDR3 protein is CASSFGEATDTQYF. The CDR3 nucleotides are TGTGCCAGCAGCTTTGGCGAGGCAACAGATACGCAGTATTTT. The chain recombines TRBV7-9 with TRBJ2-3; D call uncertain. Germline assignment: CDR1 SEHNR and CDR2 FQNEAQ (reference sequence). The CDR3 contains 14 residues. V lost 3 bases and J 3 bases, leaving 10 bases between the germline ends.

The rearrangement uses TRBV9 and TRBJ2-7; 9 bases are a match to TRBD2. The ends lost 4 bases at V and 6 bases at J; junction bases unmatched: 17. The CDR3 has 17 amino acids. CDR1 and CDR2 (germline): SGDLS, YYNGEE. The CDR3 coding sequence is TGTGCCAGCAGCCCAGCTCTGATGGCGGGGGGGGCCCGCGAGCAGTACTTC. Residues: CASSPALMAGGAREQYF. The variable domain in full, with the rest retrieved from reference TRBV9 and TRBJ2-7, is DSGVTQTPKHLITATGQRVTLRCSPRSGDLSVYWYQQSLDQGLQFLIQYYNGEERAKGNILERFSAQQFPDLHSELNLSSLELGDSALYFCASSPALMAGGAREQYFGPGTRLTVT.

The chain employs TRBV30 and TRBJ2-5; D possibly uses TRBD1 or TRBD2 (5 bases each). The germline gives CDR1 GTSNPN, CDR2 SVGIG (reference sequence). The CDR3 totals 12 residues. Trimming took 4 bases from V and 0 from J, leaving 6 bases between them. The CDR3 nucleotides are TGTGCCTGGATGGGGGACCAAGAGACCCAGTACTTC. It specifies CAWMGDQETQYF.

The rearrangement uses TRBV30 and TRBJ1-5, with D unresolved. The CDR3 runs 15 residues. V was trimmed by 3 bases and J by 2 bases, leaving 14 bases between them. Per germline, CDR1 GTSNPN and CDR2 SVGIG (reference sequence). This CDR3 reads CAWSRGDRGNQPQHF. The CDR3 DNA reads TGTGCCTGGAGCCGCGGGGATCGAGGCAATCAGCCCCAGCATTTT.

This rearrangement joins TRBV4-3 to TRBJ2-5; no clear D. This CDR3 has 14 amino acids. V gave up 6 bases and J gave up 0 bases, with 11 bases separating them. Per germline, CDR1 LGHNA and CDR2 YSLEER. This chain's CDR3 is CASSPTADQETQYF. The CDR3 nucleotides read TGCGCCAGCAGTCCCACAGCCGACCAAGAGACCCAGTACTTC.